This TCR beta chain was documented in a study of PD-L1 blockade in urothelial cancer. Study information: Male sex and bladder-origin urothelial cancer were recorded for about 85% of the roughly 29 patients.

Synthetic analogs of TCR templates were spiked into every PCR. Produced via immunoSEQ multiplex PCR; TCRdb's table is partial and in-frame only. The sample comprises 85,000 to 90,000 clones, 85% to 90% of which are singletons, and around 14% rests with the top ten. The CDR3 is 17 amino acids. Trimming stripped 5 bases from V and 6 bases from J, with 22 bases between. Germline CDR1 reads SEHNR; CDR2 reads FQNEAQ (reference sequence). Details on this clone: No antigen is known for it.

Study-level results: Below-median pretreatment blood TCR clonality was a predictor of better survival.

The time point was: pretreatment peripheral blood. The receptor was isolated from a man aged 60-69 years with urothelial cancer. V usage is TRBV7-9 and J usage is TRBJ2-2, with a weak D call TRBD1 (6 bases). The sample here was PBMCs, taken around atezolizumab (anti-PD-L1) treatment. In nucleotides, the CDR3 is TGTGCCAGCAGCCGTACCCCGACAGGCCGGAGAGCCGGGGAGCTGTTTTTT. Translation gives CASSRTPTGRRAGELFF.